A single sample gave rise to the 8 T cell receptor beta chains below, sequenced in a study of OX40 agonist ivuxolimab in advanced cancers. Sequencing was performed with immunoSEQ multiplex PCR; in TCRdb, only in-frame clones are kept and a portion is missing. The sample has about 110,000 clones, approximately 90% seen once. Sequencing used CD4+ or CD8+ T cells sorted from blood, obtained in a trial of the OX40 agonist ivuxolimab. The receptors shown here come from an adult with an advanced solid tumor such as melanoma, head and neck, liver or kidney cancer.

This chain links TRBV7-9 with TRBJ2-3, with TRBD2 matching over 13 bases. The germline CDR1 and CDR2 sequences are SEHNR and FQNEAQ (reference sequence). The CDR3 has 17 residues. With 5 bases clipped from V and 3 bases from J, the junction kept 8 bases outside the gene matches. Here the CDR3 reads CASSPRTSGRDTDTQYF. CDR3 nucleotides: TGTGCCAGCAGCCCTAGGACTAGCGGGAGAGATACAGATACGCAGTATTTT.

The rearrangement links TRBV18 to TRBJ1-3; 9 nucleotides match TRBD1. The trim removed 4 bases at V and 6 bases at J, leaving 4 bases unmatched. Germline V gene data show CDR1 as KGHSH and CDR2 as LQKENI. This CDR3 spans 14 amino acids. The CDR3 reads CASSRDRAENTIYF. DNA of the CDR3: TGTGCCAGCTCACGGGACAGGGCAGAAAACACCATATATTTT. Combining the CDR3 with reference TRBV18 and TRBJ1-3 gives the whole variable domain NAGVMQNPRHLVRRRGQEARLRCSPMKGHSHVYWYRQLPEEGLKFMVYLQKENIIDESGMPKERFSAEFPKEGPSILRIQQVVRGDSAAYFCASSRDRAENTIYFGEGSWLTVV.

The rearrangement joins TRBV11-2 to TRBJ2-3; 7 nucleotides match TRBD1. The germline CDR1 and CDR2 sequences are SGHAT and FQNNGV. The trim removed 7 bases at V and 1 base at J, leaving 2 bases unmatched. The CDR3 consists of 13 residues. CDR3 protein: CASNGQGTDTQYF. CDR3 nucleotide sequence: TGTGCCAGCAACGGACAGGGCACAGATACGCAGTATTTT.

The gene calls are TRBV30 and TRBJ2-1, with unresolved D. CDR3 length: 11 amino acids. Germline V lookup: CDR1 GTSNPN, CDR2 SVGIG (reference sequence). V was cut by 0 bases and J by 6 bases, with 3 bases left in between. Written as DNA, the CDR3 is TGTGCCTGGAGTGTAACCAATGAGCAGTTCTTC. It yields the protein CAWSVTNEQFF. The whole variable domain, filled in from reference TRBV30 and TRBJ2-1, reads SQTIHQWPATLVQPVGSPLSLECTVEGTSNPNLYWYRQAAGRGLQLLFYSVGIGQISSEVPQNLSASRPQDRQFILSSKKLLLSDSGFYLCAWSVTNEQFFGPGTRLTVL.

The genes are TRBV6-5 and TRBJ2-7, with 8 bases matching TRBD2. The CDR3 totals 15 residues. CDR1 is MNHEY, CDR2 SVGAGI, per germline. V gave up 4 bases and J gave up 4 bases; unmatched junction bases: 9. This chain's CDR3 is CASSWGHSGAYEQYF. The CDR3 DNA is TGTGCCAGCAGTTGGGGTCATAGCGGGGCTTACGAGCAGTACTTC.

The rearrangement uses TRBV7-6 and TRBJ2-5; D not certain. V dropped 4 bases and J dropped 2 bases, with 14 bases sitting between them. The CDR3 covers 15 residues. Germline V CDR1 and CDR2: SGHVS, FNYEAQ. CDR3 in DNA: TGTGCCAGCAGCTCTTTACATAATCTTCAAGAGACCCAGTACTTC. It encodes CASSSLHNLQETQYF.

This rearrangement joins TRBV29-1 to TRBJ2-3; the D gene is possibly TRBD2 (5 bases). The V and J ends lost 0 bases and 2 bases respectively, with 9 bases between them. The CDR3 extends over 14 amino acids. CDR1 SQVTM and CDR2 ANQGSEA come from the germline V gene. CDR3 coding DNA: TGCAGCGTTGAAGAGAGGGTCCCCACAGATACGCAGTATTTT. Residues: CSVEERVPTDTQYF.

The chain uses TRBV5-6 and TRBJ1-5, with TRBD1 as a possible D gene (6 bases). Germline V CDR1 and CDR2: SGHDT, YYEEEE. The CDR3 loop spans 15 amino acids. Trimming removed 3 bases from V and 6 bases from J, with 16 bases in between. DNA of the CDR3: TGTGCCAGCAGCTCCAGGGGACCCCTAGGTCAGCCCCAGCATTTT. Translated: CASSSRGPLGQPQHF.